One sample yielded the 13 T cell receptor beta chains listed below, sequenced in a study of response to subunit inactivated influenza vaccine. TCRdb called the RT-PCR reads again in MiXCR, with one record for every CDR3 protein. Among about 520,000 distinct CDR3 sequences listed, about 25% were seen once. The sequencing here drew on CD4+ T cells sorted from PBMCs, taken around 5 days after vaccination. The receptor source for this set is a man aged 45-60 years who received an inactivated influenza vaccine.

The chain uses TRBV20-1 and TRBJ1-1, with 9 bases aligning to TRBD1. CDR1 is DFQATT, CDR2 SNEGSKA, per germline (reference sequence). V lost 0 bases, J lost 5 bases, and 10 bases stayed unmatched. The CDR3 contains 16 residues. The CDR3: CSARDSSGQGLTEAFF. CDR3 coding DNA: TGCAGTGCTAGAGATTCATCGGGACAGGGCTTGACTGAAGCTTTCTTT.

This chain uses TRBV9 with TRBJ2-3; no clear D gene. The germline gives CDR1 SGDLS, CDR2 YYNGEE. The CDR3 spans 14 residues. V gave up 0 bases and J gave up 4 bases, with 9 bases separating them. This CDR3 is CASSVVELADTQYF. CDR3 bases: TGTGCCAGCAGCGTAGTAGAGCTCGCAGATACGCAGTATTTT.

This clonotype was seen many times. The chain recombines TRBV7-2 with TRBJ2-2, with TRBD2 matching over 7 bases. Germline V gene lookup returns CDR1 SGHTA and CDR2 FQGNSA. This CDR3 has 16 amino acids. Trimming removed 3 bases from V and 0 bases from J; junction bases left unmatched: 4. Here the CDR3 reads CASSLTSLANTGELFF. The CDR3 coding sequence is TGTGCCAGCAGCTTGACTAGCTTGGCGAACACCGGGGAGCTGTTTTTT.

The chain recombines TRBV25-1 with TRBJ2-6; D gene unclear. Germline lookup yields CDR1 MGHDK and CDR2 SYGVNS. The CDR3 consists of 13 residues. The V end lost 10 bases, the J end lost 2 bases, and 9 bases lay between the germline ends. Here the CDR3 reads CATGSAGANVLTF. The CDR3 coding sequence is TGTGCCACCGGCTCGGCTGGGGCCAACGTCCTGACTTTC.

The chain combines TRBV12-3 or TRBV12-4 with TRBJ1-4; D not certain. V was cut by 6 bases and J by 3 bases, with 5 bases left in between. The CDR3 contains 12 residues. CDR3 sequence reads: CASRGANEKLFF. CDR3 coding DNA: TGTGCCAGCAGGGGAGCTAATGAAAAACTGTTTTTT.

This clonotype has just a few counts. The V call is TRBV20-1, the J call TRBJ2-2; D not resolved. The CDR3 length is 14 residues. Germline loops: CDR1 DFQATT, CDR2 SNEGSKA (reference sequence). Trimming stripped 0 bases from V and 2 bases from J, with 7 bases between. CDR3 loop: CSAREVTNTGELFF. The CDR3 nucleotides read TGCAGTGCTAGAGAAGTGACAAACACCGGGGAGCTGTTTTTT.

This chain uses TRBV7-3 with TRBJ1-6; D not resolved. Germline V lookup: CDR1 SGHTA, CDR2 FQGTGA. The CDR3 is 13 amino acids. V shed 1 base and J shed 7 bases, with 5 bases lying between them. CDR3 loop: CASSLSRNSPLHF. The CDR3 DNA sequence: TGTGCCAGCAGCTTAAGCAGGAATTCACCCCTCCACTTT.

The V call is TRBV5-5, the J call TRBJ2-1, with D unresolved. Germline V CDR1 and CDR2: SGHKS, YYEKEE (reference sequence). This CDR3 region has 13 residues. Trimming cost V 2 bases and J 6 bases, with 9 bases left between them. The CDR3 DNA reads TGTGCCAGCAGCTTCCCCCATGGCAATGAGCAGTTCTTC. Encoded protein: CASSFPHGNEQFF.

V gene TRBV24-1 combines with J gene TRBJ2-1; 12 bases are a match to TRBD2. Unmatched junction bases numbered 6, after V lost 5 bases and J lost 5 bases. This CDR3 has 16 amino acids. Germline V gene lookup returns CDR1 KGHDR and CDR2 SFDVKD. As DNA, the CDR3 is TGTGCCACCAGTGCCGCTAGCGGGAGGGGAAACAATGAGCAGTTCTTC. This codes for CATSAASGRGNNEQFF.

This clonotype was counted between two and nine times. V and J are TRBV5-1 and TRBJ2-3; a weak D match, TRBD2 (5 bases). The CDR3 extends over 15 amino acids. Germline CDR1 is SGHRS and CDR2 is YFSETQ. Trimming left V 2 bases short and J 0 bases short, with 10 bases between. The chain's CDR3 is CASSFREVSTDTQYF. CDR3 coding DNA: TGCGCCAGCAGCTTCCGGGAAGTTAGCACAGATACGCAGTATTTT.

In its sample, this clonotype was seen a few times. The chain links TRBV27 to TRBJ1-5; no clear D gene. The CDR3 has 14 amino acids. The ends were cut back, 2 bases at V and 7 bases at J, with 12 bases in the middle. Germline CDR1 reads MNHEY; CDR2 reads SMNVEV (reference sequence). The CDR3 here is CASSLTGEGQPQHF. In nucleotides, the CDR3 is TGTGCCAGCAGTTTAACGGGCGAAGGGCAGCCCCAGCATTTT.

The chain couples TRBV11-2 to TRBJ2-7; D is tentatively TRBD1 or TRBD2 (5 bases each). Germline values: CDR1 SGHAT, CDR2 FQNNGV. Trimming removed 4 bases from V and 4 bases from J, with 14 bases in between. The CDR3 spans 14 residues. The DNA for the CDR3 is TGTGCCAGCAGCTCCAATTATGGGGGATACGAGCAGTACTTC. Translating it yields CASSSNYGGYEQYF.

The V and J genes are TRBV12-3 or TRBV12-4 and TRBJ1-5, with TRBD1 as a possible D gene (6 bases). The CDR3 covers 14 residues. Deletions cut 3 bases from V and 7 bases from J, with 13 bases between. The CDR3 loop is CASSFAAGVQPQHF. In DNA, the CDR3 is TGTGCCAGCAGTTTCGCGGCAGGGGTACAGCCCCAGCATTTT.